This TCR beta chain derives from a study of Ad26.COV2.S vaccination and SARS-CoV-2 variants. This clone was picked up a small number of times. Treatment meaning: 15 to 20 received Ad26.COV2.S at low or high dose, single or two shots; 5 received placebo; per-sample allocation not given. The samples date from day 63 after the first vaccine or placebo injection. CDR3 length: 15 amino acids. CDR1 is SGHAT and CDR2 is FQNNGV in the germline V gene. V was cut by 4 bases and J by 6 bases, with 19 bases left in between. Clones were read by immunoSEQ multiplex PCR, and TCRdb kept only the in-frame ones, dropping some. The table includes fewer than 800,000 clones, 89% detected once.

Sequenced here: peripheral blood, sampled in a trial of Ad26.COV2.S vaccine versus placebo. The chain is built from TRBV11-2 and TRBJ2-7; D gene ambiguous. The TCR originated in a person between 18 and 65 years old who received the Ad26.COV2.S COVID-19 vaccine or a placebo. CDR3 DNA sequence: TGTGCCAGCAGCTGGGGAACGGAGCTAGGATCCGAGCAGTACTTC. This sequence encodes CASSWGTELGSEQYF.